The 29 T cell receptor beta chains given below trace back to one sample, sequenced in a study of shared clonotypes between healthy human individuals. Clones were read by immunoSEQ multiplex PCR, and TCRdb kept only the in-frame ones, dropping some. This table holds a few million clones, approximately 93% found once. The specimen sequenced was naive CD4+ T cells from PBMCs. Documented subset: CD45RA+ positively selected. Receptor source: a man between 18 and 35 years old in good health. Some clones in this sample may be carry-over from other donors' samples.

The chain uses TRBV6-5 and TRBJ2-5; 9 bases fit TRBD1. Germline V gene lookup returns CDR1 MNHEY and CDR2 SVGAGI. The CDR3 length is 14 residues. V lost 2 bases and J lost 4; bases outside the gene matches: 2. The CDR3 DNA sequence: TGTGCCAGCAGTTACATGGACAGGGGAGAGACCCAGTACTTC. It translates to CASSYMDRGETQYF.

V gene TRBV9 combines with J gene TRBJ2-3; D gene ambiguous. Looked up from germline, CDR1 is SGDLS and CDR2 is YYNGEE. The CDR3 has 14 amino acids. V shed 1 base and J shed 3 bases, with 9 bases lying between them. The CDR3 DNA reads as TGTGCCAGCAGCGTATCCCTTGAAACAGATACGCAGTATTTT. Translation gives CASSVSLETDTQYF.

With respect to this clone: The identical CDR3 is also encoded by other nucleotide sequences in the sample. The chain couples TRBV9 to TRBJ2-1, with 13 positions matching TRBD2. Germline V CDR1 and CDR2: SGDLS, YYNGEE. The CDR3 is 17 amino acids. After removal of 4 bases from V and 0 bases from J, the junction contained 4 bases not matched to a gene. DNA for the CDR3: TGTGCCAGCAGCCCGGGACTAGCGGGAAGCTCCTACAATGAGCAGTTCTTC. Encoded protein: CASSPGLAGSSYNEQFF. Using reference TRBV9 and TRBJ2-1 for the parts outside the CDR3, the full variable domain is DSGVTQTPKHLITATGQRVTLRCSPRSGDLSVYWYQQSLDQGLQFLIQYYNGEERAKGNILERFSAQQFPDLHSELNLSSLELGDSALYFCASSPGLAGSSYNEQFFGPGTRLTVL.

Turning to this clone: Other DNA sequences in the sample encode the same CDR3. The V and J genes are TRBV27 and TRBJ1-2; TRBD1 matches 7 bases. V dropped 3 bases and J dropped 6; count of bases not matched to a gene: 4. Germline CDR1 MNHEY, CDR2 SMNVEV (reference sequence). CDR3 length equals 13 residues. This CDR3 reads CASSFRGKDGYTF. Written as DNA, the CDR3 is TGTGCCAGCAGTTTCAGGGGGAAGGATGGCTACACCTTC.

The genes are TRBV4-3 and TRBJ2-7; 9 positions match TRBD1. Germline CDR1 and CDR2: LGHNA and YSLEER. CDR3 length: 16 amino acids. J lost 3 bases, V lost 0 bases, and 6 bases had no gene match. CDR3 amino acids: CASSQEGGTGFYEQYF. The CDR3 DNA is TGCGCCAGCAGCCAAGAGGGGGGGACAGGGTTCTACGAGCAGTACTTC.

The chain carries TRBV7-2 and TRBJ2-1; 7 positions agree with TRBD1. The CDR3 is made up of 16 amino acids. Unmatched junction bases numbered 10, after V lost 0 bases and J lost 8 bases. Germline V CDR1 and CDR2: SGHTA, FQGNSA. CDR3 in DNA: TGTGCCAGCAGCTTAGCGGCGACAGGGTCCTTAGATGAGCAGTTCTTC. Protein sequence: CASSLAATGSLDEQFF.

The chain uses TRBV19 and TRBJ1-1; TRBD1 might be the D (6 bases). Trimming shortened V by 3 bases and J by 8 bases, and 16 bases separated the two germline ends. Germline CDR1 is LNHDA and CDR2 is SQIVND (reference sequence). The CDR3 extends over 14 amino acids. As DNA, the CDR3 is TGTGCCAGTAGTATGTTGGGGGGCGCATTGGAAGCTTTCTTT. Translating gives CASSMLGGALEAFF.

The rearrangement links TRBV2 to TRBJ2-1; TRBD1 agrees at 9 bases. Germline assignment: CDR1 SNHLY and CDR2 FYNNEI. The CDR3 is 13 amino acids. V was pared by 11 bases and J by 11 bases, with 13 bases of the junction left unmatched. The CDR3 DNA follows: TGTGCCGGATCCGGGACAGGGCCGGCGAAGCAGTTCTTC. Translating gives CAGSGTGPAKQFF.

The DNA of the CDR3 is TGTGCCAGCAGCTCCGGACAGGGGTACAATCAGCCCCAGCATTTT. It is translated as CASSSGQGYNQPQHF. The chain couples TRBV7-9 to TRBJ1-5; 9 bases align to TRBD1. The CDR3 has 15 residues. Germline V lookup: CDR1 SEHNR, CDR2 FQNEAQ (reference sequence). V dropped 4 bases and J dropped 3; count of bases not matched to a gene: 4.

This chain uses TRBV15 with TRBJ2-1; 7 bases map to TRBD2. CDR3 length equals 13 residues. The germline gives CDR1 LNHNV, CDR2 YYDKDF (reference sequence). Trimming at V came to 5 bases and at J to 4 bases, leaving 2 bases not matched to a gene. The CDR3 DNA reads as TGTGCCACCAGCCCCGGGGGGTACAATGAGCAGTTCTTC. This codes for CATSPGGYNEQFF. Using reference TRBV15 and TRBJ2-1 for the parts outside the CDR3, the full variable domain is DAMVIQNPRYQVTQFGKPVTLSCSQTLNHNVMYWYQQKSSQAPKLLFHYYDKDFNNEADTPDNFQSRRPNTSFCFLDIRSPGLGDTAMYLCATSPGGYNEQFFGPGTRLTVL.

The chain employs TRBV7-2 and TRBJ2-7, with D perhaps being TRBD1 or TRBD2 (5 bases each). The CDR3 has 14 residues. The V end was cut by 2 bases, the J end by 2 bases, with 10 bases between. Germline CDR1 is SGHTA and CDR2 is FQGNSA. The CDR3 DNA sequence: TGTGCCAGCAGCTTACCGGGACGGGCCTACGAGCAGTACTTC. Residues: CASSLPGRAYEQYF.

The chain employs TRBV19 and TRBJ1-2; no clear D. Germline V lookup: CDR1 LNHDA, CDR2 SQIVND (reference sequence). This CDR3 is built from 14 residues. Trimming shortened V by 3 bases and J by 3 bases, and 11 bases separated the two germline ends. CDR3 in amino acids: CASSIAGLHYGYTF. The CDR3 DNA sequence: TGTGCCAGTAGTATCGCCGGTCTCCACTATGGCTACACCTTC.

Of note for this clone: Other DNA sequences in the same sample also yield this CDR3. J is TRBJ1-1 and V is TRBV6-5; TRBD1 matches at 9 bases. Losses at the gene ends were 6 bases for V and 4 bases for J; bases not matched to a gene: 3. The CDR3 runs 13 residues. Germline V gives CDR1 MNHEY, CDR2 SVGAGI. CDR3 in amino acids: CASRETGGTEAFF. The CDR3 DNA is TGTGCCAGCAGGGAGACAGGGGGCACTGAAGCTTTCTTT.

This clone was picked up one time. V gene TRBV28 combines with J gene TRBJ2-7, with a weak D call TRBD1 (5 bases). Germline V gene lookup returns CDR1 MDHEN and CDR2 SYDVKM. V lost 8 bases to trimming and J lost 8 bases, with 13 bases between them. The CDR3 consists of 11 residues. CDR3 DNA sequence: TGTGCCAGCCATCACAGGTACCAGCAGTACTTC. Its protein product is CASHHRYQQYF.

V usage is TRBV28 and J usage is TRBJ1-2, with D perhaps TRBD1 (5 bases). Deletions cut 7 bases from V and 7 bases from J, with 19 bases between. Germline assignment: CDR1 MDHEN and CDR2 SYDVKM. The CDR3 has 14 amino acids. For the CDR3, the DNA is TGTGCCAGCATCCGGGGGGGGGTTTCCCCTGGCTACACCTTC. Protein product: CASIRGGVSPGYTF.

Concerning this clone itself: Other nucleotide sequences in the sample specify the same CDR3. The chain employs TRBV30 and TRBJ1-5; D unclear. The CDR3 has 11 residues. CDR1 and CDR2 (germline): GTSNPN, SVGIG (reference sequence). V gave up 1 base and J gave up 4 bases, with 2 bases separating them. CDR3 protein: CAWSGNQPQHF. The CDR3 DNA reads as TGTGCCTGGAGTGGAAATCAGCCCCAGCATTTT.

This clone has only one observation. The chain couples TRBV2 to TRBJ2-5, with D possibly being TRBD1 (6 bases). Per the germline V gene, CDR1 is SNHLY and CDR2 is FYNNEI. This CDR3 is built from 12 residues. Trimming stripped 6 bases from V and 13 bases from J, with 18 bases between. In nucleotides, the CDR3 is TGTGCCAGCAGCGATACAGGGTCCCCCTCGTACTTC. It specifies CASSDTGSPSYF.

This CDR3 is CASSESGEWPQHF. CDR3 nucleotide sequence: TGTGCCAGCAGTGAATCCGGGGAGTGGCCCCAGCATTTT. The J gene is TRBJ1-5, the V gene TRBV6-1; no reliable D call. The V and J ends lost 2 bases and 9 bases respectively, with 11 bases between them. The CDR3 has 13 amino acids. Per germline, CDR1 MNHNS and CDR2 SASEGT.

The J gene is TRBJ2-7, the V gene TRBV5-1; possibly TRBD2 for D (5 bases). Trimming took off 2 bases at V and 5 bases at J, with 14 bases between the two ends. The CDR3 is 14 amino acids. Germline CDR1 SGHRS, CDR2 YFSETQ. CDR3 sequence: CASSFRGRKDEQYF. The CDR3 nucleotides are TGCGCCAGCAGCTTTAGAGGGAGAAAGGACGAGCAGTACTTC.

The CDR3 sequence: CASSSTSKTNEKLFF. CDR3 nucleotides: TGTGCCAGCAGTTCCACGAGCAAAACTAATGAAAAACTGTTTTTT. J is TRBJ1-4 and V is TRBV28, with no clear D. The CDR3 consists of 15 residues. V was pared by 4 bases and J by 1 base, with 10 bases between. CDR1 and CDR2 (germline): MDHEN, SYDVKM.

The chain joins TRBV4-2 to TRBJ1-1, with D possibly being TRBD1 (5 bases). From germline, CDR1 is LGHNA and CDR2 YNFKEQ. CDR3 length equals 13 residues. The V end was cut by 4 bases, the J end by 5 bases, with 11 bases between. CDR3 DNA sequence: TGTGCCAGCAGCCGGGAGGACACGACTGAAGCTTTCTTT. It specifies CASSREDTTEAFF.

This chain connects TRBV5-1 to TRBJ2-1; 11 nucleotides agree with TRBD2. The junction had 16 bases not matched to a gene; V was cut back by 4 bases and J by 7 bases. Per the germline V gene, CDR1 is SGHRS and CDR2 is YFSETQ. The CDR3 is 18 residues long. The DNA of the CDR3 is TGCGCCAGCAGCATACTGTCGATAACTAGCGGGAGTACGAATGAGCAGTTCTTC. Translation gives CASSILSITSGSTNEQFF.

The genes are TRBV29-1 and TRBJ2-7; no clear D. This CDR3 contains 18 residues. The V gene lost 4 bases and the J gene lost 4 bases, with 29 bases spanning the gap. Germline CDR1 and CDR2: SQVTM and ANQGSEA. The CDR3 DNA follows: TGCAGCGTTGTCCCCCGACTCCACATGAACACACTGACTTACGAGCAGTACTTC. Its translation is CSVVPRLHMNTLTYEQYF.

The chain recombines TRBV18 with TRBJ2-3, with D perhaps TRBD2 (5 bases). The CDR3 spans 17 residues. CDR1 KGHSH and CDR2 LQKENI come from the germline V gene. V was cut by 2 bases and J by 1 base, with 16 bases left in between. The CDR3 bases are TGTGCCAGCTCACCAAATTTACGACGGGATGGCACAGATACGCAGTATTTT. Protein sequence: CASSPNLRRDGTDTQYF.

This chain links TRBV2 with TRBJ2-7, with D perhaps matching TRBD2 (7 bases). The CDR3 is made up of 13 amino acids. CDR1 SNHLY and CDR2 FYNNEI come from the germline V gene. The V end was cut by 8 bases, the J end by 3 bases, with 14 bases between. CDR3 nucleotides: TGTGCCAGCGTTAGGGGGAGGGACTACGAGCAGTACTTC. This translates into CASVRGRDYEQYF.

The V and J genes are TRBV5-6 and TRBJ1-1; weak D call: TRBD1 (5 bases). CDR1 is SGHDT and CDR2 is YYEEEE in the germline V gene. V gave up 2 bases and J gave up 5 bases, with 10 bases separating them. This CDR3 contains 13 residues. The DNA for the CDR3 is TGTGCCAGCAGCTTTATGGGGGGAACTGAAGCTTTCTTT. It is translated as CASSFMGGTEAFF.

This clone has a single count. The chain recombines TRBV28 with TRBJ2-4, with a weak D call TRBD2 (6 bases). V was cut by 4 bases and J by 7 bases, with 23 bases left in between. The V gene's germline CDR1 is MDHEN and CDR2 SYDVKM. This CDR3 comprises 17 residues. The CDR3 DNA reads TGTGCCAGCAGTTCGCTAGCGTACGAGGCTGAAAGGAACATTCAGTACTTC. Encoded protein: CASSSLAYEAERNIQYF. The full variable domain, its missing parts supplied by reference TRBV28 and TRBJ2-4, is DVKVTQSSRYLVKRTGEKVFLECVQDMDHENMFWYRQDPGLGLRLIYFSYDVKMKEKGDIPEGYSVSREKKERFSLILESASTNQTSMYLCASSSLAYEAERNIQYFGAGTRLSVL.

This clone was recorded once. An end of the junction does not agree with germline; a read error may underlie this. The chain combines TRBV7-2 with TRBJ2-3, with TRBD2 matching 15 bases. The CDR3 is 15 amino acids. In germline, CDR1 is SGHTA, CDR2 FQGNSA. The CDR3 loop reads CASSLDPGTSGRLLF. The CDR3 coding sequence is TGTGCCAGCAGCTTAGACCCTGGGACTAGCGGGAGGCTCCTCTTT.

This clone was observed a single time. Other DNA sequences in this specimen translate into the identical CDR3. V and J are TRBV30 and TRBJ1-1; no clear D. The V end was cut by 1 base, the J end by 5 bases, with 8 bases between. The CDR3 has 12 amino acids. CDR1 and CDR2 from the germline V gene are GTSNPN and SVGIG (reference sequence). CDR3 in amino acids: CAWSGGGTEAFF. For the CDR3, the DNA is TGTGCCTGGAGTGGGGGAGGGACTGAAGCTTTCTTT.